These 18 T cell receptor beta chains were all obtained from the same sample, sequenced in a study of T cells in Graves' hyperthyroidism and ophthalmopathy. Using RNA transcripts as the source, TCR beta CDR3 regions were amplified. First-round RT-PCR targeting the TCR CDR3 was performed with the HTBI primer set. Each CDR3 protein gets one entry after TCRdb re-called the multiplex PCR reads with MiXCR. The data show 660,000 or so distinct CDR3 sequences, less than 45% seen once. The specimen was peripheral blood or thyroid tissue (not recorded which). Source of these receptors: an adult man with Graves' disease, either hyperthyroidism or ophthalmopathy (not recorded which).

The V call is TRBV15, the J call TRBJ2-5; a weak D match, TRBD2 (5 bases). Germline V lookup: CDR1 LNHNV, CDR2 YYDKDF (reference sequence). This CDR3 has 13 amino acids. The ends were cut back, 1 base at V and 5 bases at J, with 8 bases in the middle. The CDR3 DNA follows: TGTGCCACCAGCAGAGCACCGGGGGAGACCCAGTACTTC. Protein: CATSRAPGETQYF.

The chain recombines TRBV5-5 with TRBJ2-7; D is perhaps TRBD1 or TRBD2 (5 bases each). CDR1 and CDR2 (germline): SGHKS, YYEKEE (reference sequence). CDR3 size: 15 residues. Trimming removed 0 bases from V and 4 bases from J, with 14 bases in between. The CDR3 DNA follows: TGTGCCAGCAGCTTGGAGGGACCCCGAGGATACGAGCAGTACTTC. It yields the protein CASSLEGPRGYEQYF.

The chain recombines TRBV10-2 with TRBJ2-7; 8 bases line up with TRBD1. Trimming cost V 4 bases and J 2 bases; bases outside gene matches: 10. CDR3 length: 16 residues. The germline gives CDR1 WSHSY, CDR2 SAAADI. The CDR3 DNA reads as TGCGCCAGCAGTGTATACCCCGGGACAGGAGCCTACGAGCAGTACTTC. The encoded protein is CASSVYPGTGAYEQYF.

The V gene is TRBV5-1, the J gene TRBJ1-1; D not certain. Germline V gives CDR1 SGHRS, CDR2 YFSETQ. CDR3 size: 13 residues. V was clipped by 5 bases and J by 0 bases, with 8 bases between them. The CDR3 protein is CASRLRMNTEAFF. For the CDR3, the DNA is TGCGCCAGCAGGTTACGAATGAACACTGAAGCTTTCTTT.

This clonotype was seen only a few times. V gene TRBV12-3 or TRBV12-4 combines with J gene TRBJ1-5; 7 positions agree with TRBD1. The CDR3 covers 15 residues. The junction had 8 bases not matched to a gene; V was cut back by 7 bases and J by 2 bases. CDR3 nucleotides: TGTGCCAGCATCAAGACAGGGAGCGGCAATCAGCCCCAGCATTTT. Encoded protein: CASIKTGSGNQPQHF.

The rearrangement uses TRBV29-1 and TRBJ2-3, with D possibly called TRBD1 or TRBD2 (6 bases each). Trimming removed 6 bases at V and 2 bases at J, with 15 bases between. CDR1 SQVTM and CDR2 ANQGSEA come from the germline V gene. This CDR3 has 14 residues. The CDR3 DNA is TGCAGCGTGGAGGGGGTGGGGTTCACAGATACGCAGTATTTT. Translation: CSVEGVGFTDTQYF.

This clonotype turned up a few times. The V gene is TRBV19, the J gene TRBJ1-2; weak D call: TRBD1 (6 bases). Germline V CDR1 and CDR2: LNHDA, SQIVND (reference sequence). The CDR3 is 13 residues long. V lost 7 bases to trimming and J lost 0 bases, with 9 bases between them. The CDR3 region has the DNA TGTGCCAGTACCAGGGGAGCTAACTATGGCTACACCTTC. Translation gives CASTRGANYGYTF.

Concerning this clonotype itself: Likely a read error: the CDR3 ends without its conserved phenylalanine or tryptophan. The limits of the CDR3 on the DNA are not certain, so only TCRdb's listed CDR3 is given. The chain has TRBV29-1 and TRBJ1-3. Including both end residues, the CDR3 is 9 amino acids long. The germline V gene has CDR1 SQVTM and CDR2 ANQGSEA. The CDR3 spells CSVQGVGRG.

The chain employs TRBV5-1 and TRBJ2-2; possibly TRBD2 for D (5 bases). The germline gives CDR1 SGHRS, CDR2 YFSETQ. The CDR3 contains 14 residues. Trimming removed 4 bases from V and 3 bases from J, with 10 bases in between. For the CDR3, the DNA is TGCGCCAGCAGCCCAGACTACGACACCGGGGAGCTGTTTTTT. Translation gives CASSPDYDTGELFF. Together with reference TRBV5-1 and TRBJ2-2, the CDR3 gives the full variable domain: KAGVTQTPRYLIKTRGQQVTLSCSPISGHRSVSWYQQTPGQGLQFLFEYFSETQRNKGNFPGRFSGRQFSNSRSEMNVSTLELGDSALYLCASSPDYDTGELFFGEGSRLTVL.

This clonotype was seen ten or more times. The rearrangement links TRBV9 to TRBJ2-2; D remains ambiguous. Trimming took 3 bases from V and 2 from J, leaving 2 bases between them. Germline values: CDR1 SGDLS, CDR2 YYNGEE. The CDR3 length is 12 residues. The CDR3 loop is CASSDNTGELFF. Here the CDR3 DNA reads TGTGCCAGCAGCGACAACACCGGGGAGCTGTTTTTT.

The chain uses TRBV7-9 and TRBJ2-7; 8 nucleotides match TRBD1. Trimming at V came to 6 bases and at J to 3 bases, leaving 7 bases not matched to a gene. Germline lookup yields CDR1 SEHNR and CDR2 FQNEAQ (reference sequence). The CDR3 contains 14 residues. The DNA for the CDR3 is TGTGCCAGCAGTTCAGGGGGCCGCGGCTACGAGCAGTACTTC. Translating gives CASSSGGRGYEQYF.

The rearrangement uses TRBV24-1 and TRBJ2-5; D is perhaps TRBD2 (6 bases). Trimming removed 6 bases at V and 2 bases at J, with 12 bases between. Per the germline V gene, CDR1 is KGHDR and CDR2 is SFDVKD. This CDR3 region has 14 residues. CDR3 sequence reads: CATSYRLDQETQYF. In DNA, the CDR3 is TGTGCCACCAGTTACAGACTAGATCAAGAGACCCAGTACTTC.

About this clonotype: At one of its ends the junction is not consistent with the germline gene, which may arise from a read error. Here the CDR3 DNA reads TGTGCCAGCGGTGAAGTTATGCGCCCGAACACTGAAGCTTTCTTT. Translated: CASGEVMRPNTEAFF. V gene TRBV2 combines with J gene TRBJ1-1; D call uncertain. CDR1 is SNHLY and CDR2 is FYNNEI in the germline V gene. The CDR3 extends over 15 amino acids.

The J gene is TRBJ2-5, the V gene TRBV12-3 or TRBV12-4; 8 positions match TRBD2. The CDR3 spans 16 residues. V lost 5 bases and J lost 5; bases outside the gene matches: 13. The CDR3 region is CASSTGLASMRETQYF. DNA of the CDR3: TGTGCCAGCAGTACAGGACTAGCCTCTATGAGGGAGACCCAGTACTTC.

V is TRBV7-9 and J is TRBJ1-2; D perhaps matches TRBD1 (5 bases). This CDR3 spans 15 amino acids. V lost 4 bases to trimming and J lost 8 bases, with 20 bases between them. Germline values: CDR1 SEHNR, CDR2 FQNEAQ (reference sequence). CDR3 in amino acids: CASSSLTSGEGGYTF. Here the CDR3 DNA reads TGTGCCAGCAGCTCCTTAACGTCGGGGGAGGGGGGCTACACCTTC.

This chain links TRBV7-9 with TRBJ1-1; D uncertain. V was trimmed by 3 bases and J by 0 bases, leaving 11 bases between them. Germline CDR1 and CDR2: SEHNR and FQNEAQ (reference sequence). The CDR3 covers 15 residues. The CDR3 DNA sequence: TGTGCCAGCAGCTTGTCGACGCGGTTGAACACTGAAGCTTTCTTT. Amino acid sequence: CASSLSTRLNTEAFF.

This clonotype was detected ten times or more. This chain uses TRBV2 with TRBJ1-1, with D uncertain. The CDR3 totals 13 residues. From germline, CDR1 is SNHLY and CDR2 FYNNEI. The germline V and J ends were trimmed by 2 bases and 0 bases, with 4 bases remaining between them. CDR3 nucleotides: TGTGCCAGCAGTGAACGGCTGAACACTGAAGCTTTCTTT. It is translated as CASSERLNTEAFF.

The chain's CDR3 is CASSLGNGQSPLHF. In DNA form, the CDR3 reads TGCGCCAGCAGCTTGGGGAACGGACAGTCACCCCTCCACTTT. The chain joins TRBV5-1 to TRBJ1-6, with D tentatively TRBD1 (6 bases). Trimming stripped 0 bases from V and 10 bases from J, with 11 bases between. Germline V gene lookup returns CDR1 SGHRS and CDR2 YFSETQ. The CDR3 length is 14 residues.